One and the same sample provided the 28 T cell receptor beta chains below, sequenced in a study of cytomegalovirus exposure and HLA in healthy donors. The study ran its PCR with 60 Vbeta and 13 Jbeta primers. The data were produced by immunoSEQ multiplex PCR, yet TCRdb's version contains in-frame clones alone and is incomplete. The sample gives around 110,000 clones, over 70% of which show up once; 1.6% is in the top ten. Sequencing used PBMCs. The receptors come from a young woman in good health and CMV-seronegative.

This chain links TRBV30 with TRBJ2-1, with 7 positions matching TRBD1. The V and J ends lost 2 bases and 0 bases, in that order; junction bases with no gene match: 4. CDR3 length equals 15 residues. Germline V gene lookup returns CDR1 GTSNPN and CDR2 SVGIG (reference sequence). The CDR3, as DNA: TGTGCCTGGAGTCCCGGGACAGTCTCCTACAATGAGCAGTTCTTC. Its protein is CAWSPGTVSYNEQFF. The whole variable domain, filled in from reference TRBV30 and TRBJ2-1, reads SQTIHQWPATLVQPVGSPLSLECTVEGTSNPNLYWYRQAAGRGLQLLFYSVGIGQISSEVPQNLSASRPQDRQFILSSKKLLLSDSGFYLCAWSPGTVSYNEQFFGPGTRLTVL.

V is TRBV5-4 and J is TRBJ1-1; a weak D match, TRBD1 (6 bases). This CDR3 has 13 amino acids. V shed 3 bases and J shed 6 bases, with 12 bases lying between them. Germline assignment: CDR1 SGHNT and CDR2 YYREEE (reference sequence). The CDR3 sequence is CASSWGGRAEAFF. The CDR3 bases are TGTGCCAGCAGCTGGGGGGGGCGTGCTGAAGCTTTCTTT.

V usage is TRBV28 and J usage is TRBJ1-5, with TRBD1 matching over 9 bases. V was pared by 4 bases and J by 5 bases, with 6 bases of the junction left unmatched. CDR3 length: 15 residues. The germline gives CDR1 MDHEN, CDR2 SYDVKM. This CDR3 is CASSSGQGDHQPQHF. Written as DNA, the CDR3 is TGTGCCAGCAGTTCGGGACAGGGAGATCATCAGCCCCAGCATTTT.

Remarks on this clone: At the DNA level, this CDR3 is encoded by other sequences in the same sample as well. The CDR3 loop reads CASSGLTDTQYF. The DNA for the CDR3 is TGTGCCAGCAGCGGACTGACAGATACGCAGTATTTT. The J gene is TRBJ2-3, the V gene TRBV9; no reliable D call. Per the germline V gene, CDR1 is SGDLS and CDR2 is YYNGEE. Trimming shortened V by 3 bases and J by 3 bases, and 5 bases separated the two germline ends. The length of the CDR3 is 12 residues. Variable domain in full (rest from reference TRBV9 and TRBJ2-3): DSGVTQTPKHLITATGQRVTLRCSPRSGDLSVYWYQQSLDQGLQFLIQYYNGEERAKGNILERFSAQQFPDLHSELNLSSLELGDSALYFCASSGLTDTQYFGPGTRLTVL.

The chain has TRBV4-1 and TRBJ1-1, with D maybe TRBD1 (6 bases). V lost 4 bases and J lost 6, with 15 bases in between. The CDR3 consists of 14 residues. CDR1 MGHRA and CDR2 YSYEKL come from the germline V gene. In nucleotides, the CDR3 is TGCGCCAGCAGCCTCATGGGGGCGGGCGCTGAAGCTTTCTTT. This translates into CASSLMGAGAEAFF.

V usage is TRBV19 and J usage is TRBJ1-1, with 9 bases aligning to TRBD1. The germline V gene encodes CDR1 LNHDA and CDR2 SQIVND (reference sequence). The CDR3 extends over 17 amino acids. The ends lost 4 bases at V and 0 bases at J; junction bases unmatched: 9. The CDR3: CASSNGTGRVMNTEAFF. DNA of the CDR3: TGTGCCAGTAGTAACGGGACAGGGAGGGTTATGAACACTGAAGCTTTCTTT.

The chain has TRBV2 and TRBJ1-4; D gene ambiguous. The V gene lost 4 bases and the J gene lost 8 bases, with 11 bases spanning the gap. Germline V gives CDR1 SNHLY, CDR2 FYNNEI. The CDR3 is 13 amino acids. Here the CDR3 reads CASSGRRLEKLFF. The CDR3 nucleotides read TGTGCCAGCAGTGGTAGGCGACTGGAAAAACTGTTTTTT. The whole variable domain, filled in from reference TRBV2 and TRBJ1-4, reads EPEVTQTPSHQVTQMGQEVILRCVPISNHLYFYWYRQILGQKVEFLVSFYNNEISEKSEIFDDQFSVERPDGSNFTLKIRSTKLEDSAMYFCASSGRRLEKLFFGSGTQLSVL.

V is TRBV5-4 and J is TRBJ2-3; D not resolved. Looked up from germline, CDR1 is SGHNT and CDR2 is YYREEE (reference sequence). Trimming left V 1 base short and J 10 bases short, with 10 bases between. This CDR3 is 12 amino acids long. DNA for the CDR3: TGTGCCAGCAGCTTGCCCAGTATGGCGCAGTATTTT. Protein sequence: CASSLPSMAQYF. Together with reference TRBV5-4 and TRBJ2-3, the CDR3 gives the full variable domain: ETGVTQSPTHLIKTRGQQVTLRCSSQSGHNTVSWYQQALGQGPQFIFQYYREEENGRGNFPPRFSGLQFPNYSSELNVNALELDDSALYLCASSLPSMAQYFGPGTRLTVL.

The chain couples TRBV19 to TRBJ1-1; D is unclear. CDR3 size: 12 residues. Germline V lookup: CDR1 LNHDA, CDR2 SQIVND (reference sequence). Deletions cut 3 bases from V and 5 bases from J, with 7 bases between. The CDR3 DNA sequence: TGTGCCAGTAGTATCGGGAAAACTGAAGCTTTCTTT. It specifies CASSIGKTEAFF. Supplemented by reference TRBV19 and TRBJ1-1, the full variable domain reads DGGITQSPKYLFRKEGQNVTLSCEQNLNHDAMYWYRQDPGQGLRLIYYSQIVNDFQKGDIAEGYSVSREKKESFPLTVTSAQKNPTAFYLCASSIGKTEAFFGQGTRLTVV.

The chain has TRBV18 and TRBJ1-2, with a possible D match to TRBD1 (5 bases). Trimming pared 2 bases from V and 6 bases from J, leaving 10 bases between. Germline values: CDR1 KGHSH, CDR2 LQKENI. The CDR3 has 13 amino acids. This CDR3 reads CASSPSRTNGYTF. DNA of the CDR3: TGTGCCAGCTCACCATCCCGGACAAATGGCTACACCTTC.

The genes are TRBV29-1 and TRBJ2-5; the D gene is possibly TRBD2 (6 bases). V lost 4 bases, J lost 4 bases, and 10 bases lay in between. The CDR3 totals 12 residues. Per germline, CDR1 SQVTM and CDR2 ANQGSEA. For the CDR3, the DNA is TGCAGCGTTGTCGTGGGGGGAGAGACCCAGTACTTC. This sequence encodes CSVVVGGETQYF.

This clone was recorded a few times. The V and J genes are TRBV19 and TRBJ1-5, with 10 bases aligning to TRBD1. The CDR3 spans 15 residues. With V trimmed by 5 bases and J by 4 bases, 5 bases remained unmatched. The germline V gene has CDR1 LNHDA and CDR2 SQIVND (reference sequence). The CDR3 region has the DNA TGTGCCAGTAGTGCGGAGGACAGGGGGAATCAGCCCCAGCATTTT. This codes for CASSAEDRGNQPQHF.

The CDR3 nucleotides are TGTGCCAGCAGCTTGGCCCAGGGGCCCTCGAACACCGGGGAGCTGTTTTTT. Its translation: CASSLAQGPSNTGELFF. The chain couples TRBV5-4 to TRBJ2-2; a possible D gene is TRBD1 (6 bases). Per germline, CDR1 SGHNT and CDR2 YYREEE (reference sequence). The length of the CDR3 is 17 residues. V was clipped by 0 bases and J by 0 bases, with 12 bases between them.

The V call is TRBV6-1, the J call TRBJ1-1; TRBD1 agrees at 7 bases. The CDR3 runs to 13 residues. Per germline, CDR1 MNHNS and CDR2 SASEGT. V lost 3 bases to trimming and J lost 4 bases; unmatched junction nucleotides: 2. The CDR3 coding sequence is TGTGCCAGCAGTGACCCAGGGGGCACTGAAGCTTTCTTT. It encodes CASSDPGGTEAFF.

The chain is built from TRBV6-5 and TRBJ1-4; 7 bases agree with TRBD1. The CDR3 consists of 14 residues. CDR1 and CDR2 from the germline V gene are MNHEY and SVGAGI. V was clipped by 6 bases and J by 4 bases; unmatched bases: 5. CDR3 in amino acids: CASRGTGVNEKLFF. CDR3 coding DNA: TGTGCCAGCAGGGGTACAGGGGTTAATGAAAAACTGTTTTTT.

The gene calls are TRBV19 and TRBJ2-1; 11 bases line up with TRBD1. J gave up 7 bases and V 7 bases, and 12 bases lay outside the gene matches. In germline, CDR1 is LNHDA, CDR2 SQIVND (reference sequence). The CDR3 is 16 residues long. This CDR3 reads CASTPPGTGGGNEQFF. The DNA for the CDR3 is TGTGCCAGTACCCCCCCCGGGACAGGGGGAGGGAATGAGCAGTTCTTC.

The chain carries TRBV2 and TRBJ2-7; 9 nucleotides agree with TRBD1. The germline gives CDR1 SNHLY, CDR2 FYNNEI. This CDR3 has 15 amino acids. With V trimmed by 4 bases and J by 7 bases, 11 bases remained unmatched. The CDR3 region is CASSVSVQGAREQYF. The CDR3 bases are TGTGCCAGCAGTGTATCTGTACAGGGGGCTAGGGAGCAGTACTTC.

The CDR3 spells CASSLGPGRQPQHF. The CDR3 bases are TGTGCCAGCAGCTTAGGTCCAGGGCGTCAGCCCCAGCATTTT. This chain joins TRBV7-8 and TRBJ1-5, with D perhaps TRBD1 (5 bases). Looked up from germline, CDR1 is SGHVS and CDR2 is FQNEAQ. Trimming cost V 1 base and J 6 bases, with 10 bases left between them. The CDR3 is 14 residues long.

The J gene is TRBJ1-6, the V gene TRBV19, with 7 nucleotides matching TRBD1. The germline V gene encodes CDR1 LNHDA and CDR2 SQIVND (reference sequence). The CDR3 has 14 residues. The V and J ends lost 3 bases and 9 bases, in that order; junction bases with no gene match: 5. CDR3 sequence (DNA): TGTGCCAGTAGTATCAAGCAGGGGGGTTCACCCCTCCACTTT. It encodes CASSIKQGGSPLHF.

In this sample, this clone turned up once. The J gene is TRBJ2-7, the V gene TRBV13; TRBD2 might be the D (6 bases). V was cut by 8 bases and J by 3 bases, with 17 bases left in between. The CDR3 has 14 amino acids. Germline assignment: CDR1 PRHDT and CDR2 FYEKMQ (reference sequence). The chain's CDR3 is CASSWGGEIYEQYF. CDR3 nucleotides: TGTGCCAGCTCCTGGGGAGGTGAGATCTACGAGCAGTACTTC.

This chain joins TRBV9 and TRBJ2-2; D might be TRBD2 (6 bases). Trimming stripped 4 bases from V and 9 bases from J, with 22 bases between. This CDR3 spans 16 amino acids. Germline V gene sequence: CDR1 SGDLS, CDR2 YYNGEE. CDR3 bases: TGTGCCAGCAGCCCACAAACCTCGACGGGACTTAGGGAGCTGTTTTTT. Amino acid sequence: CASSPQTSTGLRELFF.

V is TRBV4-1 and J is TRBJ2-1, with D possibly matching TRBD2 (6 bases). There are 14 residues in the CDR3. The V and J ends lost 0 bases and 9 bases respectively, with 12 bases between them. The germline V gene has CDR1 MGHRA and CDR2 YSYEKL. DNA for the CDR3: TGCGCCAGCAGCCAAGACGGACTGGGGGGTGAGCAGTTCTTC. The encoded protein is CASSQDGLGGEQFF.

This clone has just one count. This chain connects TRBV5-6 to TRBJ1-5; TRBD1 agrees at 10 bases. V shed 2 bases and J 0 bases; nucleotides not matched to a gene: 5. The CDR3 covers 17 residues. Germline CDR1 is SGHDT and CDR2 is YYEEEE. The CDR3 nucleotides are TGTGCCAGCAGCTTCTTCGGGACAGGGGTTAGCAATCAGCCCCAGCATTTT. This codes for CASSFFGTGVSNQPQHF.

This clone appeared once. This chain links TRBV23-1 with TRBJ1-3; D is unresolved. TRBV23-1 is identified as an open reading frame with a role that is uncertain. The V and J ends lost 4 bases and 0 bases respectively, with 10 bases between them. This CDR3 spans 15 amino acids. The CDR3 protein is CASSPIRSSGNTIYF. CDR3 coding DNA: TGCGCCAGCAGTCCCATCCGGAGCTCTGGAAACACCATATATTTT.

This clone was detected only a few times. This chain joins TRBV5-1 and TRBJ1-1, with 7 nucleotides matching TRBD1. The CDR3 totals 14 residues. V dropped 0 bases and J dropped 3; count of bases not matched to a gene: 2. Germline V gene lookup returns CDR1 SGHRS and CDR2 YFSETQ. DNA of the CDR3: TGCGCCAGCAGCTTGGAGGGGGCTTACACTGAAGCTTTCTTT. It yields the protein CASSLEGAYTEAFF.

V and J are TRBV5-6 and TRBJ2-6; maybe TRBD1 (5 bases). This CDR3 is built from 15 residues. V shed 2 bases and J shed 2 bases, with 8 bases lying between them. Germline CDR1 is SGHDT and CDR2 is YYEEEE. CDR3 nucleotide sequence: TGTGCCAGCAGCTTTGTGACAGCTGGGGCCAACGTCCTGACTTTC. Protein: CASSFVTAGANVLTF.

J is TRBJ2-5 and V is TRBV21-1; the table assigns TRBD1, which was not confirmed against the DNA. TRBV21-1 is given as a pseudogene. The CDR3 is made up of 11 amino acids. CDR3 amino acids: CASTSGETQYF. The CDR3 bases are TGTGCCAGCACATCAGGAGAGACCCAGTACTTC.

The V and J genes are TRBV13 and TRBJ2-7; a possible D gene is TRBD1 (5 bases). Trimming pared 0 bases from V and 7 bases from J, leaving 13 bases between. This CDR3 has 14 amino acids. From germline, CDR1 is PRHDT and CDR2 FYEKMQ (reference sequence). The CDR3 protein is CASSLGAGPREQYF. Written as DNA, the CDR3 is TGTGCCAGCAGCTTAGGGGCAGGGCCGCGAGAGCAGTACTTC.